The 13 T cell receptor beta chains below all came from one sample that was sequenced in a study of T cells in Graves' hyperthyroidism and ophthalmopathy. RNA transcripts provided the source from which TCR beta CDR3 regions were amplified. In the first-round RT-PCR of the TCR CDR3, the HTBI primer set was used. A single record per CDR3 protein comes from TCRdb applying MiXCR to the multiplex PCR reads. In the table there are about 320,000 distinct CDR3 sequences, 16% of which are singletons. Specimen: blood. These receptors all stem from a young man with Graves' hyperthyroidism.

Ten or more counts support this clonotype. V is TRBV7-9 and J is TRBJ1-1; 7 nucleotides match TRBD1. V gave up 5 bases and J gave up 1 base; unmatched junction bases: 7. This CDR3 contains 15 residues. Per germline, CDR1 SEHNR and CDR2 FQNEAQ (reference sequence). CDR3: CASSHQDRPNTEAFF. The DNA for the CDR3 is TGTGCCAGCAGCCACCAGGACAGGCCGAACACTGAAGCTTTCTTT.

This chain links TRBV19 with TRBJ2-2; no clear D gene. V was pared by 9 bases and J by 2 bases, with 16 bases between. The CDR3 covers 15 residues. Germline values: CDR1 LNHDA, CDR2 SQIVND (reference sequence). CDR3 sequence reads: CASALPTLNTGELFF. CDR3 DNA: TGTGCCAGCGCGCTTCCAACGCTAAACACCGGGGAGCTGTTTTTT.

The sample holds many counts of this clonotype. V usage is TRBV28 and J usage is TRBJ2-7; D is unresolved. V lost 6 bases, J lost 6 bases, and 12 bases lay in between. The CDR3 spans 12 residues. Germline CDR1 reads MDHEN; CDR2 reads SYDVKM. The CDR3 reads CASSPGGCEQYF. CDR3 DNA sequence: TGTGCCAGCAGCCCCGGTGGCTGCGAGCAGTACTTC.

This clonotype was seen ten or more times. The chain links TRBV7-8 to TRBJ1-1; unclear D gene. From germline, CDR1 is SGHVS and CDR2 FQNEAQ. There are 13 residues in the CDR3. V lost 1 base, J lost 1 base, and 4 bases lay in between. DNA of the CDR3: TGTGCCAGCAGCTTAGTCCAGAACACTGAAGCTTTCTTT. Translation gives CASSLVQNTEAFF.

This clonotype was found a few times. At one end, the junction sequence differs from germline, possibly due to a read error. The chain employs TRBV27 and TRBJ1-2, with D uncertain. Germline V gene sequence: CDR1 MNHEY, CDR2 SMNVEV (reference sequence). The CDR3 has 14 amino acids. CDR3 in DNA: TGTGCCGGCAGTTTATCCATAGCTAACTATGGCTACACCTTC. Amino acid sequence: CAGSLSIANYGYTF.

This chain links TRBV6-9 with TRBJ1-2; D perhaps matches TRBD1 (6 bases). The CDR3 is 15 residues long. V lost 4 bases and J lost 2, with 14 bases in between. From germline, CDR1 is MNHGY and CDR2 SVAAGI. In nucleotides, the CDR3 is TGTGCCAGCAGTTTCTCCGGGACACCAAACTATGGCTACACCTTC. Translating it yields CASSFSGTPNYGYTF.

CDR3 region: CSARDGRIQETQYF. The CDR3 nucleotides are TGCAGTGCTAGAGACGGAAGGATCCAAGAGACCCAGTACTTC. The chain employs TRBV20-1 and TRBJ2-5; no clear D. Trimming stripped 0 bases from V and 1 base from J, with 9 bases between. CDR3 length: 14 amino acids. CDR1 is DFQATT and CDR2 is SNEGSKA in the germline V gene (reference sequence).

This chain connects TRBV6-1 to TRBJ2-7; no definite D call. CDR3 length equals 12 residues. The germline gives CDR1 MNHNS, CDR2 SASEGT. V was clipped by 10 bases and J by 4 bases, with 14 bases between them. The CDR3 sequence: CATEKSAYEQYF. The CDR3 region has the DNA TGTGCCACGGAAAAATCAGCATACGAGCAGTACTTC.

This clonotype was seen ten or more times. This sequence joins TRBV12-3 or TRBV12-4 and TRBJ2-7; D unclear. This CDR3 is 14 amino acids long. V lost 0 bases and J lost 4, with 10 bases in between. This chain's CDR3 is CASSLASVGYEQYF. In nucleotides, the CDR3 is TGTGCCAGCAGTTTAGCCTCGGTCGGGTACGAGCAGTACTTC.

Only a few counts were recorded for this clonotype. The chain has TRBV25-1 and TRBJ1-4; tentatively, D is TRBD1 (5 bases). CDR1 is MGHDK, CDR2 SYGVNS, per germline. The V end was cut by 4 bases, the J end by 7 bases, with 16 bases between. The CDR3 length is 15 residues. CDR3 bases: TGTGCCAGCAGTGGGATCGGGGCGGTGGCTGAAAAACTGTTTTTT. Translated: CASSGIGAVAEKLFF.

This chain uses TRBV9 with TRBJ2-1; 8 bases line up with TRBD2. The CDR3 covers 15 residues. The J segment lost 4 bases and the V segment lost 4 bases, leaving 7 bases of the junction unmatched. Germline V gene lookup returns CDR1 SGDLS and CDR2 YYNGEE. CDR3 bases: TGTGCCAGCAGCCGAACTAGCGGCGGGTACAATGAGCAGTTCTTC. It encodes CASSRTSGGYNEQFF.

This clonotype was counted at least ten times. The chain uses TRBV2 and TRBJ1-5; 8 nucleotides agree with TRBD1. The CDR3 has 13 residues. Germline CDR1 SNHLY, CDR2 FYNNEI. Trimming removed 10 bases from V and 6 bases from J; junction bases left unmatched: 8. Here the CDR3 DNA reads TGTGCCACCACAGGGGGGCTTGGTCAGCCCCAGCATTTT. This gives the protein CATTGGLGQPQHF.

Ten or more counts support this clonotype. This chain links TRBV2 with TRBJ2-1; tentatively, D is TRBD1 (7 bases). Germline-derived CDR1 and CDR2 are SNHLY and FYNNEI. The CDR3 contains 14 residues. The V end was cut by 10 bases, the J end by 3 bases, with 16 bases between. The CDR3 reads CATQGQGGYNEQFF. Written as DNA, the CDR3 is TGTGCCACCCAGGGGCAGGGGGGCTACAATGAGCAGTTCTTC.